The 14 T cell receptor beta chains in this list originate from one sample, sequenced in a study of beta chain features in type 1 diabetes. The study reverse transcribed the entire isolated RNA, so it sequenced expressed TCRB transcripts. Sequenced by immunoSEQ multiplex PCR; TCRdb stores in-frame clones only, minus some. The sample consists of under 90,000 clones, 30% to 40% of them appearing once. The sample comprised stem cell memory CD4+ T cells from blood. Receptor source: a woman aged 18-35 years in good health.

CDR3 in DNA: TGTGCCAGCAGGGGGGAGGATGCTAACTATGGCTACACCTTC. As protein: CASRGEDANYGYTF. V is TRBV6-1 and J is TRBJ1-2; maybe TRBD1 (5 bases). The CDR3 covers 14 residues. The germline V gene has CDR1 MNHNS and CDR2 SASEGT. The germline V and J ends were trimmed by 6 bases and 0 bases, with 11 bases remaining between them.

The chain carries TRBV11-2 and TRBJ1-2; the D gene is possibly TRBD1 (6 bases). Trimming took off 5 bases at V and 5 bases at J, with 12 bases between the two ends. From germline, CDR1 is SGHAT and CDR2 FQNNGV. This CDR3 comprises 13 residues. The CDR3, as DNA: TGTGCCAGCAGCACCCGACAGGCATATGGCTACACCTTC. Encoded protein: CASSTRQAYGYTF.

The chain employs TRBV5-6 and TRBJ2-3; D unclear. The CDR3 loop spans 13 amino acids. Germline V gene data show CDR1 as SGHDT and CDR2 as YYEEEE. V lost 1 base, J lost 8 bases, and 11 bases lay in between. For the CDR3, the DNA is TGTGCCAGCAGCTTGTCAACATCGGGTACGCAGTATTTT. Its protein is CASSLSTSGTQYF.

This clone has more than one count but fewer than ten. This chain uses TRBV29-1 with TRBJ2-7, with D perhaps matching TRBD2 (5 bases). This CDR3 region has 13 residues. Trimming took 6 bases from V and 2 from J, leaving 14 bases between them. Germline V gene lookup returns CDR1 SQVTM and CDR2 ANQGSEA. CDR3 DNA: TGCAGCGTGAGGGCTAGCAAGACCTACGAGCAGTACTTC. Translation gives CSVRASKTYEQYF.

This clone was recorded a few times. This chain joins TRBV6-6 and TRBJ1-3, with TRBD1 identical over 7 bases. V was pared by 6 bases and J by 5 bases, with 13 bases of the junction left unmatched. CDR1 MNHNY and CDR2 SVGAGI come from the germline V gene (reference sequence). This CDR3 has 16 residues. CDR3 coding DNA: TGTGCCAGCAGAGGGGCTTCTGAGGGACAGCGAAACACCATATATTTT. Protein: CASRGASEGQRNTIYF.

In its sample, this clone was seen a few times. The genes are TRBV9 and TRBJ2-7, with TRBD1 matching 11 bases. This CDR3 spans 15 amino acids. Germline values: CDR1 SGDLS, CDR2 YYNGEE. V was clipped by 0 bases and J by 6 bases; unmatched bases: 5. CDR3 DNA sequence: TGTGCCAGCAGCGTAGCTGGACAGGGGGCTGGCGAGCAGTACTTC. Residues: CASSVAGQGAGEQYF.

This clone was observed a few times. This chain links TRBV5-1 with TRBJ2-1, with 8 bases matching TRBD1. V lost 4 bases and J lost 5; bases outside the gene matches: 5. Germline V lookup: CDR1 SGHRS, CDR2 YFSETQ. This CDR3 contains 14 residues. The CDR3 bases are TGCGCCAGCAGCGCGGGACAGGCCCACAATGAGCAGTTCTTC. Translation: CASSAGQAHNEQFF.

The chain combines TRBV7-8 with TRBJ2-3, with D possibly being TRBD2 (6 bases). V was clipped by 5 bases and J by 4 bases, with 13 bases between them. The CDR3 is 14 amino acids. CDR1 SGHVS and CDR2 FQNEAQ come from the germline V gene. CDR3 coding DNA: TGTGCCAGCAGCCCCGAGGACTATTCAGATACGCAGTATTTT. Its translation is CASSPEDYSDTQYF.

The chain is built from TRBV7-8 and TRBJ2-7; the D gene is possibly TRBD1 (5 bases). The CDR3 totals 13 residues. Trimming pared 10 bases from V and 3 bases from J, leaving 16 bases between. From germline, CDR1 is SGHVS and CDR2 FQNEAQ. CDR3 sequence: CANAKGFNYEQYF. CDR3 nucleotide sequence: TGTGCCAACGCAAAGGGGTTTAACTACGAGCAGTACTTC.

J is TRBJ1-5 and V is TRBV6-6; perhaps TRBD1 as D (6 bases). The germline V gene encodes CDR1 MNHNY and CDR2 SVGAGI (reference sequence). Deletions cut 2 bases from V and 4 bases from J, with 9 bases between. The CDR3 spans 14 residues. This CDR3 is CASSYGQLNQPQHF. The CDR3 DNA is TGTGCCAGCAGTTACGGACAGCTAAATCAGCCCCAGCATTTT.

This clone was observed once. CDR3: CASSPGWGVHDGYTF. The CDR3 DNA sequence: TGTGCCAGTAGTCCCGGATGGGGAGTGCACGATGGCTACACCTTC. The chain is built from TRBV19 and TRBJ1-2; D is unclear. In germline, CDR1 is LNHDA, CDR2 SQIVND (reference sequence). CDR3 size: 15 residues. V was pared by 5 bases and J by 6 bases, with 19 bases between.

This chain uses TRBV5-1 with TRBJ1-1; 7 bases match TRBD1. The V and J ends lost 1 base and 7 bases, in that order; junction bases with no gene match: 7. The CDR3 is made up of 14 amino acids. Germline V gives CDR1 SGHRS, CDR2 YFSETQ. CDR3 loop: CASSLTGERGEAFF. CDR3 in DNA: TGCGCCAGCAGCTTGACAGGGGAAAGGGGTGAAGCTTTCTTT.

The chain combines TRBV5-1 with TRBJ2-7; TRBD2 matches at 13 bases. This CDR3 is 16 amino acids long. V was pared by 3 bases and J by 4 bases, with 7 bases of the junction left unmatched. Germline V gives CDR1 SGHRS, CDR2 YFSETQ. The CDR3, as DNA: TGCGCCAGCAGCTCCCGACTAGCGGGGGGATTATACGAGCAGTACTTC. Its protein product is CASSSRLAGGLYEQYF.

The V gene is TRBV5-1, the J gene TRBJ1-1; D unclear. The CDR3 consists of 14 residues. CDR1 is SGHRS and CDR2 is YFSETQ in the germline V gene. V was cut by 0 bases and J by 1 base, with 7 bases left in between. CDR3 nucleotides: TGCGCCAGCAGCTTGGATGCGGGGAACACTGAAGCTTTCTTT. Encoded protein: CASSLDAGNTEAFF.